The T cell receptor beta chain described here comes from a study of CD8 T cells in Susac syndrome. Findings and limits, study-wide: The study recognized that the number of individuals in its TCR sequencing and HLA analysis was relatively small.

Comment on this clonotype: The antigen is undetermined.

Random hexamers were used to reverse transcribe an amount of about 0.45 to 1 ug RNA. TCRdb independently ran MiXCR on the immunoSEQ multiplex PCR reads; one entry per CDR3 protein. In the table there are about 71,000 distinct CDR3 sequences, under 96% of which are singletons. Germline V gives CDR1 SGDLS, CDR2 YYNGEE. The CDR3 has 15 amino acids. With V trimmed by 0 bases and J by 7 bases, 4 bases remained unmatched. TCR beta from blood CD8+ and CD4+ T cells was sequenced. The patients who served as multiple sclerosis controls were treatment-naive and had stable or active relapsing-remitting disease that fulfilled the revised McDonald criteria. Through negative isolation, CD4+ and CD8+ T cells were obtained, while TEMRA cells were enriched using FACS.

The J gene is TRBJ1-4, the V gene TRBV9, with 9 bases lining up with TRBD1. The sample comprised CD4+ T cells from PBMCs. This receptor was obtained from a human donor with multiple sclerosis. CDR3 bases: TGTGCCAGCAGCGTAGGGACAGGGGAGGCTGAAAAACTGTTTTTT. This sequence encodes CASSVGTGEAEKLFF.